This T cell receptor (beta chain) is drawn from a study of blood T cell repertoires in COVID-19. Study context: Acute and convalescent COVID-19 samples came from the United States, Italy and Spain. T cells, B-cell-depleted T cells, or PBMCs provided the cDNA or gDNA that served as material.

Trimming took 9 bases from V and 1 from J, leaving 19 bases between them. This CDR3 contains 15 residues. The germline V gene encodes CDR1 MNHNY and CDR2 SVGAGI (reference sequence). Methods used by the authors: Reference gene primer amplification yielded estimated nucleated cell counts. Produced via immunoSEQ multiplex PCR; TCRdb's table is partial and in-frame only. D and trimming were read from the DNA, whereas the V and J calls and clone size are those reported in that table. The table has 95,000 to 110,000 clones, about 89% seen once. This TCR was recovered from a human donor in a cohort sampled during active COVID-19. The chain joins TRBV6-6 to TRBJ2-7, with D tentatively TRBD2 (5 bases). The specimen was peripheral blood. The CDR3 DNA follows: TGTGCCAGACCTCTCGAAAGGGAGCCTTCCTACGAGCAGTACTTC. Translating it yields CARPLEREPSYEQYF.